This TCR beta chain was identified during a study of response to subunit inactivated influenza vaccine. V was clipped by 6 bases and J by 4 bases, with 12 bases between them. This CDR3 comprises 13 residues. TCRdb processed the RT-PCR reads anew with MiXCR; each CDR3 protein has one entry. The repertoire has roughly 520,000 distinct CDR3 sequences, less than 30% of them found once; the top ten carry around 2%. This clonotype was sampled from a man aged 45 to 65 who received an inactivated influenza vaccine. This specimen was CD4+ T cells sorted from PBMCs, taken less than 6 days after vaccination. The chain combines TRBV12-3 or TRBV12-4 with TRBJ1-2; D is perhaps TRBD1 (5 bases). CDR3 residues: CASRDLGGYGYTF. CDR3 coding DNA: TGTGCCAGCAGGGACCTCGGGGGCTATGGCTACACCTTC.